This T cell receptor (beta chain) was observed in a study of blood T cell repertoires in COVID-19. Study details: T cells, B-cell-depleted T cells, or PBMCs supplied cDNA or gDNA.

TCRdb keeps only in-frame clones here, not all; method: immunoSEQ multiplex PCR. The sample lists over 25,000 clones, 85% seen once, with more than 6.5% in the top ten. There are a few counts of this clone. V gave up 0 bases and J gave up 7 bases, with 15 bases separating them. Per the germline V gene, CDR1 is LGHNA and CDR2 is YNFKEQ. The CDR3 has 15 residues. The receptor was derived from a man aged 60 to 75 with active COVID-19. Source material: peripheral blood. The V gene is TRBV4-2, the J gene TRBJ1-2, with D possibly matching TRBD1 (5 bases). The CDR3 bases are TGTGCCAGCAGCCAAGAAAACTTGGGACTCTCTGGCTACACCTTC. Amino acid sequence: CASSQENLGLSGYTF.